These 19 T cell receptor beta chains originate from one sample sequenced in a study of blood T cell repertoires in COVID-19. Sequencing used immunoSEQ multiplex PCR; TCRdb keeps in-frame clones, though not all of them. The sample yields about 160,000 clones, about four fifths seen once. Sequencing used PBMCs or T cells enriched from blood (not recorded which). The source of these receptors is a man in his sixties who had recovered from COVID-19.

The CDR3 region is CASSFLGQGDNEQFF. The CDR3 DNA follows: TGCGCCAGCAGCTTCCTCGGACAGGGGGACAATGAGCAGTTCTTC. V is TRBV5-1 and J is TRBJ2-1; 10 bases agree with TRBD1. CDR3 length: 15 amino acids. Germline loops: CDR1 SGHRS, CDR2 YFSETQ. Trimming took 2 bases from V and 5 from J; bases not matched to a gene: 4.

The chain has TRBV14 and TRBJ1-1, with D unclear. This CDR3 is 15 amino acids long. Trimming removed 2 bases at V and 0 bases at J, with 10 bases between. The germline V gene has CDR1 SGHDN and CDR2 FVKESK. The CDR3 reads CASSQHSVLNTEAFF. The CDR3 nucleotides read TGTGCCAGCAGCCAACATTCGGTTCTGAACACTGAAGCTTTCTTT. The whole variable domain, filled in from reference TRBV14 and TRBJ1-1, reads EAGVTQFPSHSVIEKGQTVTLRCDPISGHDNLYWYRRVMGKEIKFLLHFVKESKQDESGMPNNRFLAERTGGTYSTLKVQPAELEDSGVYFCASSQHSVLNTEAFFGQGTRLTVV.

This chain joins TRBV11-3 and TRBJ2-7; TRBD1 agrees at 7 bases. The CDR3 consists of 13 residues. Trimming cost V 5 bases and J 7 bases; bases outside gene matches: 8. Germline CDR1 reads SGHNT; CDR2 reads YENEEA. CDR3: CASSPRQGGEQYF. In DNA form, the CDR3 reads TGTGCCAGCAGCCCCCGACAGGGTGGGGAGCAGTACTTC. The full variable domain, with the rest looked up from reference TRBV11-3 and TRBJ2-7, is EAGVVQSPRYKIIEKKQPVAFWCNPISGHNTLYWYLQNLGQGPELLIRYENEEAVDDSQLPKDRFSAERLKGVDSTLKIQPAELGDSAVYLCASSPRQGGEQYFGPGTRLTVT.

The V gene is TRBV11-3, the J gene TRBJ2-1; D gene ambiguous. With 5 bases removed from V and 0 bases from J, the gap between germline ends came to 14 bases. Per germline, CDR1 SGHNT and CDR2 YENEEA. The CDR3 is made up of 16 amino acids. The CDR3 reads CASSHPIRVSYNEQFF. DNA of the CDR3: TGTGCCAGCAGCCACCCCATCCGGGTCTCCTACAATGAGCAGTTCTTC.

This chain links TRBV19 with TRBJ2-1; D perhaps matches TRBD2 (5 bases). In germline, CDR1 is LNHDA, CDR2 SQIVND (reference sequence). This CDR3 is 14 amino acids long. The V gene lost 5 bases and the J gene lost 6 bases, with 14 bases spanning the gap. Written as DNA, the CDR3 is TGTGCCAGTAGTGCCCCGAGGGATTCCAATGAGCAGTTCTTC. It codes for CASSAPRDSNEQFF.

A single count supports this clone. This chain uses TRBV7-2 with TRBJ1-2; TRBD1 agrees at 7 bases. Trimming at V came to 5 bases and at J to 0 bases, leaving 6 bases not matched to a gene. The CDR3 is 15 residues long. Germline CDR1 SGHTA, CDR2 FQGNSA. The chain's CDR3 is CASSPDRRANYGYTF. The CDR3, as DNA: TGTGCCAGCAGCCCGGACAGGCGAGCTAACTATGGCTACACCTTC.

The J gene is TRBJ2-5, the V gene TRBV4-1; 7 bases are a match to TRBD2. The germline gives CDR1 MGHRA, CDR2 YSYEKL. The CDR3 is 15 residues long. The V gene end was trimmed by 4 bases and the J gene end by 4 bases; junction bases not matched to a gene: 9. CDR3 amino acids: CASSPQTSRGETQYF. Here the CDR3 DNA reads TGCGCCAGCAGCCCTCAGACTAGCCGGGGAGAGACCCAGTACTTC.

Written as DNA, the CDR3 is TGTGCCAGCACTACGAGGGGGACCTACGAGCAGTACTTC. Amino acids: CASTTRGTYEQYF. The rearrangement links TRBV6-5 to TRBJ2-7; D possibly corresponds to TRBD1 (6 bases). This CDR3 is 13 amino acids long. CDR1 MNHEY and CDR2 SVGAGI come from the germline V gene. Trimming shortened V by 7 bases and J by 2 bases, and 12 bases separated the two germline ends.

The chain is built from TRBV27 and TRBJ2-7, with D possibly matching TRBD1 (6 bases). Per germline, CDR1 MNHEY and CDR2 SMNVEV (reference sequence). The CDR3 runs to 15 residues. V was cut by 7 bases and J by 2 bases, with 18 bases left in between. CDR3 DNA sequence: TGTGCCAGCAATCAAAAACAGGGTGTCGCCTACGAGCAGTACTTC. Protein product: CASNQKQGVAYEQYF.

This chain connects TRBV5-4 to TRBJ1-2; 8 bases are shared with TRBD1. The V gene's germline CDR1 is SGHNT and CDR2 YYREEE (reference sequence). The CDR3 has 15 amino acids. The V gene end was trimmed by 4 bases and the J gene end by 3 bases; junction bases not matched to a gene: 8. CDR3 in amino acids: CASSKTGVIHYGYTF. The CDR3 bases are TGTGCCAGCAGCAAGACAGGGGTGATACACTATGGCTACACCTTC.

V and J are TRBV6-2 or TRBV6-3 and TRBJ1-3; weak D call: TRBD1 (5 bases). The CDR3 consists of 14 residues. The germline V gene has CDR1 MNHEY and CDR2 SVGEGT. V was shortened by 4 bases and J by 9 bases, with 16 bases between the two germline ends. The CDR3 here is CASSFPGLGVTIYF. In DNA, the CDR3 is TGTGCCAGCAGTTTCCCAGGGCTCGGAGTCACCATATATTTT.

V is TRBV30 and J is TRBJ1-4; 10 bases are a match to TRBD1. Germline CDR1 GTSNPN, CDR2 SVGIG (reference sequence). There are 14 residues in the CDR3. Trimming took 3 bases from V and 8 from J; bases not matched to a gene: 6. The DNA of the CDR3 is TGTGCCTGGAGGCGACAGGGGGCAGGAGAAAAACTGTTTTTT. This gives the protein CAWRRQGAGEKLFF.

This clone was recorded a few times. This sequence joins TRBV12-3 or TRBV12-4 and TRBJ1-2; TRBD1 might be the D (5 bases). Trimming cost V 6 bases and J 7 bases, with 9 bases left between them. The CDR3 contains 11 residues. The CDR3 protein is CASSRGGGYTF. For the CDR3, the DNA is TGTGCCAGCAGCCGGGGGGGTGGCTACACCTTC.

This chain joins TRBV27 and TRBJ1-4, with TRBD1 as a possible D gene (5 bases). The CDR3 totals 15 residues. CDR1 is MNHEY, CDR2 SMNVEV, per germline (reference sequence). Trimming removed 5 bases at V and 7 bases at J, with 17 bases between. CDR3 DNA sequence: TGTGCCAGCAGTCCTATCTTGGGGGGGAGTGAAAAACTGTTTTTT. Encoded protein: CASSPILGGSEKLFF. Together with reference TRBV27 and TRBJ1-4, the CDR3 gives the full variable domain: EAQVTQNPRYLITVTGKKLTVTCSQNMNHEYMSWYRQDPGLGLRQIYYSMNVEVTDKGDVPEGYKVSRKEKRNFPLILESPSPNQTSLYFCASSPILGGSEKLFFGSGTQLSVL.

This clone was counted a few times. The chain recombines TRBV7-2 with TRBJ2-2; D remains ambiguous. The length of the CDR3 is 15 residues. CDR1 and CDR2 from the germline V gene are SGHTA and FQGNSA. The V end lost 1 base, the J end lost 4 bases, and 10 bases lay between the germline ends. The CDR3 DNA is TGTGCCAGCAGCTTAGGACATGTGGGCACCGGGGAGCTGTTTTTT. Translation gives CASSLGHVGTGELFF.

V usage is TRBV2 and J usage is TRBJ2-6; D perhaps matches TRBD1 (5 bases). Per germline, CDR1 SNHLY and CDR2 FYNNEI. The V gene lost 4 bases and the J gene lost 0 bases, with 16 bases spanning the gap. This CDR3 contains 18 residues. The CDR3: CASSVQGHGYSGANVLTF. CDR3 coding DNA: TGTGCCAGCAGTGTTCAAGGACACGGCTACTCTGGGGCCAACGTCCTGACTTTC. Full variable domain (remainder filled in from reference TRBV2 and TRBJ2-6): EPEVTQTPSHQVTQMGQEVILRCVPISNHLYFYWYRQILGQKVEFLVSFYNNEISEKSEIFDDQFSVERPDGSNFTLKIRSTKLEDSAMYFCASSVQGHGYSGANVLTFGAGSRLTVL.

The sample holds many counts of this clone. V is TRBV12-5 and J is TRBJ2-5; perhaps TRBD2 as D (5 bases). Trimming removed 6 bases from V and 5 bases from J, with 13 bases in between. The CDR3 sequence is 13 residues long. The V gene's germline CDR1 is LGHNT and CDR2 FRNRAP. The CDR3 is CASGRGSEETQYF. CDR3 sequence (DNA): TGTGCTAGTGGGCGAGGGTCAGAGGAGACCCAGTACTTC. Drawing the rest from reference TRBV12-5 and TRBJ2-5, the complete variable domain is DARVTQTPRHKVTEMGQEVTMRCQPILGHNTVFWYRQTMMQGLELLAYFRNRAPLDDSGMPKDRFSAEMPDATLATLKIQPSEPRDSAVYFCASGRGSEETQYFGPGTRLLVL.

This chain connects TRBV15 to TRBJ2-1, with 14 bases matching TRBD2. Per the germline V gene, CDR1 is LNHNV and CDR2 is YYDKDF (reference sequence). The CDR3 runs to 15 residues. The J segment lost 15 bases and the V segment lost 5 bases, leaving 12 bases of the junction unmatched. The CDR3 DNA is TGTGCCACCAGCCCGCGAGGGACTAGCGGGAGTCAACTGTTCTTC. Residues: CATSPRGTSGSQLFF.

The genes are TRBV4-1 and TRBJ1-4; D perhaps matches TRBD1 (5 bases). Looked up from germline, CDR1 is MGHRA and CDR2 is YSYEKL. V lost 1 base and J 7 bases, leaving 16 bases between the germline ends. The CDR3 runs to 16 residues. CDR3 in amino acids: CASSQAQDIQGEKLFF. DNA of the CDR3: TGCGCCAGCAGCCAAGCGCAGGACATTCAGGGTGAAAAACTGTTTTTT.